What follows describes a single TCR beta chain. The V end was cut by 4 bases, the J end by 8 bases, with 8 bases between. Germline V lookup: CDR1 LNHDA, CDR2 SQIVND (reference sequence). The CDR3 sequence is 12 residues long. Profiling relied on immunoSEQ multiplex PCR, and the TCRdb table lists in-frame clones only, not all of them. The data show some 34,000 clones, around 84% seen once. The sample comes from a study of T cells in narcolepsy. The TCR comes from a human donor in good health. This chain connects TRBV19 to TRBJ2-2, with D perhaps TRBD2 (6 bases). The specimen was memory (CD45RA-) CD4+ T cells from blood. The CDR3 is CASSTAGGELFF. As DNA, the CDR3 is TGTGCCAGTAGTACCGCGGGGGGGGAGCTGTTTTTT.